The clone carrying this T cell receptor beta chain has at least ten counts. The record originates from a study of CD8 T cells in ankylosing spondylitis. Quantitative 5'-RACE with molecular barcodes generated TCR beta libraries. TCRdb processed the 5' RACE reads anew with MiXCR; each CDR3 protein has one entry. The sample yields 210,000 or so distinct CDR3 sequences, 8% to 10% seen once. V shed 1 base and J shed 11 bases, with 20 bases lying between them. The CDR3 runs 15 residues. Germline V gene lookup returns CDR1 SGHAT and CDR2 FQNNGV. The TCR comes from a female donor with ankylosing spondylitis or in good health (not recorded which). The chain uses TRBV11-2 and TRBJ1-2, with D possibly matching TRBD1 (5 bases). Sequencing was done on a sample of blood, either unsorted or a sorted T cell fraction (not recorded which). DNA of the CDR3: TGTGCCAGCAGCTTAGGAGGCCGGGACCGGTTTGGGTACACCTTC. It codes for CASSLGGRDRFGYTF.